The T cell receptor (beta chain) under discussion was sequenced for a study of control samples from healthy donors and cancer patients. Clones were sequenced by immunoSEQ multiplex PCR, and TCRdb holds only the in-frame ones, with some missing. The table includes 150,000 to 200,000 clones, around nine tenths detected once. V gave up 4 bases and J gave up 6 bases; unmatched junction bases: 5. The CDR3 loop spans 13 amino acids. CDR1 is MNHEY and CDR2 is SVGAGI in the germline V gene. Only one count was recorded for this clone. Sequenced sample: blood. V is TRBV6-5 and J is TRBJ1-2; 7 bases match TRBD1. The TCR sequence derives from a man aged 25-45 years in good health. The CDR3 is CASSLQGRDGYTF. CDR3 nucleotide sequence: TGTGCCAGCAGTTTACAGGGGAGGGATGGCTACACCTTC.